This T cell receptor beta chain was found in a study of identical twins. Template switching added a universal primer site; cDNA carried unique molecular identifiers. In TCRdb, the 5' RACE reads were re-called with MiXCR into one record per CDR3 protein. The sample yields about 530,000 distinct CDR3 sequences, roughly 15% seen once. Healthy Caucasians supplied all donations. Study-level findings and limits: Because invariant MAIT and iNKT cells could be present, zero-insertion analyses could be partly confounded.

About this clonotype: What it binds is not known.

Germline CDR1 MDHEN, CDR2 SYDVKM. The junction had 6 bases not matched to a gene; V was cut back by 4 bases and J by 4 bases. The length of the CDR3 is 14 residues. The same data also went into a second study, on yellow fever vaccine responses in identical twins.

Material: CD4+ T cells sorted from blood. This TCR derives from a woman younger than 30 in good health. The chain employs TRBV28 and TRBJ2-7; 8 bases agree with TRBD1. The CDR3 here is CASSSGDRTYEQYF. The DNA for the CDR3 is TGTGCCAGCAGTTCAGGGGACAGGACTTACGAGCAGTACTTC.